These 11 T cell receptor beta chains originate from one sample sequenced in a study of shared clonotypes between healthy human individuals. Assay used: immunoSEQ multiplex PCR; TCRdb lists only in-frame clones, some missing. The data hold around 450,000 clones, with 70% to 80% observed a single time. Sequencing was carried out using PBMCs. Receptor source: a woman in her forties in good health. Some clones in this sample may be carry-over from other donors' samples.

Only a few counts were recorded for this clone. This chain joins TRBV18 and TRBJ2-7, with TRBD2 matching 9 bases. Germline loops: CDR1 KGHSH, CDR2 LQKENI. With 6 bases clipped from V and 3 bases from J, the junction kept 15 bases outside the gene matches. There are 17 residues in the CDR3. For the CDR3, the DNA is TGTGCCAGCTCGCTGACCCATGGACTAGCGAGTTTCTACGAGCAGTACTTC. This sequence encodes CASSLTHGLASFYEQYF.

This chain joins TRBV9 and TRBJ2-7; D not resolved. V lost 0 bases and J lost 2, with 3 bases in between. Germline CDR1 reads SGDLS; CDR2 reads YYNGEE. This CDR3 is built from 12 residues. CDR3 sequence (DNA): TGTGCCAGCAGCGTAGTGCCCTACGAGCAGTACTTC. This encodes CASSVVPYEQYF.

The V and J genes are TRBV5-6 and TRBJ1-1; D perhaps matches TRBD1 (6 bases). Germline V gene sequence: CDR1 SGHDT, CDR2 YYEEEE. V was cut by 0 bases and J by 5 bases, with 8 bases left in between. The CDR3 consists of 13 residues. The CDR3 nucleotides read TGTGCCAGCAGCTTGGGGGGGCGGACTGAAGCTTTCTTT. It codes for CASSLGGRTEAFF. Supplemented by reference TRBV5-6 and TRBJ1-1, the full variable domain reads DAGVTQSPTHLIKTRGQQVTLRCSPKSGHDTVSWYQQALGQGPQFIFQYYEEEERQRGNFPDRFSGHQFPNYSSELNVNALLLGDSALYLCASSLGGRTEAFFGQGTRLTVV.

V and J are TRBV6-1 and TRBJ1-5; D remains ambiguous. The germline V gene encodes CDR1 MNHNS and CDR2 SASEGT. CDR3 size: 16 residues. V shed 1 base and J shed 8 bases, with 18 bases lying between them. The chain's CDR3 is CASSEVVWPGREPQHF. The CDR3, as DNA: TGTGCCAGCAGTGAAGTGGTATGGCCCGGGAGGGAGCCCCAGCATTTT.

This chain connects TRBV19 to TRBJ1-1; D uncertain. CDR3 length: 15 amino acids. V was shortened by 5 bases and J by 1 base, with 14 bases between the two germline ends. The germline V gene encodes CDR1 LNHDA and CDR2 SQIVND (reference sequence). CDR3 sequence (DNA): TGTGCCAGTAGTCGAGTTTTTCCCTCGAACACTGAAGCTTTCTTT. This codes for CASSRVFPSNTEAFF.

This clone was seen once. The rearrangement links TRBV21-1 to TRBJ2-3; the table's TRBD1 call for D was not verified on the DNA. TRBV21-1 is a documented pseudogene. This CDR3 contains 13 residues. The CDR3, as DNA: TGTGCCCTACAGGGCGGTCAGATTGGTACGCAGTATTTT. Residues: CALQGGQIGTQYF.

Ten or more counts support this clone. The V and J genes are TRBV18 and TRBJ2-3; D is perhaps TRBD1 or TRBD2 (5 bases each). Germline CDR1 reads KGHSH; CDR2 reads LQKENI. This CDR3 is 14 amino acids long. The V end lost 5 bases, the J end lost 5 bases, and 14 bases lay between the germline ends. CDR3 in amino acids: CASSSPWDGDTQYF. In DNA, the CDR3 is TGTGCCAGCTCATCCCCCTGGGACGGAGATACGCAGTATTTT.

This sequence joins TRBV4-1 and TRBJ2-5, with D possibly matching TRBD1 (5 bases). Germline assignment: CDR1 MGHRA and CDR2 YSYEKL. V gave up 0 bases and J gave up 0 bases, with 5 bases separating them. The CDR3 runs to 14 residues. The CDR3 DNA reads TGCGCCAGCAGCCAAGAAGGGGACCAAGAGACCCAGTACTTC. This codes for CASSQEGDQETQYF.

This clone was picked up a small number of times. The J gene is TRBJ1-4, the V gene TRBV6-5; 8 positions agree with TRBD1. V lost 6 bases, J lost 6 bases, and 9 bases stayed unmatched. The length of the CDR3 is 15 residues. Germline V gene data show CDR1 as MNHEY and CDR2 as SVGAGI. The CDR3 DNA reads TGTGCCAGCAGACCACAGGGGGAAGGTGATGAAAAACTGTTTTTT. Translating it yields CASRPQGEGDEKLFF.

This chain connects TRBV29-1 to TRBJ1-1; D gene unclear. CDR1 and CDR2 from the germline V gene are SQVTM and ANQGSEA. Trimming took 2 bases from V and 6 from J, leaving 10 bases between them. The CDR3 consists of 12 residues. The CDR3 loop reads CSVERMGSEAFF. The DNA of the CDR3 is TGCAGCGTTGAAAGGATGGGCTCTGAAGCTTTCTTT.

This clone was recorded many times. The V gene is TRBV2, the J gene TRBJ2-3, with TRBD2 matching over 10 bases. V lost 10 bases and J lost 3; bases outside the gene matches: 10. The CDR3 runs to 15 residues. CDR1 SNHLY and CDR2 FYNNEI come from the germline V gene. CDR3 sequence (DNA): TGTGCCACCTCGAGAGCTAGCGGGAGTACAGATACGCAGTATTTT. It specifies CATSRASGSTDTQYF.